Below are 17 T cell receptor beta chains sequenced from a single sample in a study of control samples from healthy donors and cancer patients (dated by TCRdb to between 2020 and 2021). Library method: the immunoSEQ multiplex PCR assay. This immuneACCESS table, as held by TCRdb, lists in-frame sequences with V and J called but not all clones. Of the missing ones, under half trace to an unresolved V gene in checked studies; the others have no known cause. Across this sample there are 190,000 or so clones, with 90% to 95% seen only once. Almost 1.5% of the sample goes to the ten largest clones. The sequenced material came from blood. These receptor sequences come from a man aged 18 to 30 in good health.

This clone was detected only once. The rearrangement links TRBV28 to TRBJ1-6; the match to TRBD1 covers 7 bases. CDR3 length equals 13 residues. Germline trimming cut 10 bases from V and 14 bases from J; bases unmatched to any gene: 14. Germline assignment: CDR1 MDHEN and CDR2 SYDVKM. For the CDR3, the DNA is TGTGCCATCAGGGGGGCAAGTCGGAGGACCCTCCACTTT. Its translation is CAIRGASRRTLHF.

V usage is TRBV12-3 or TRBV12-4 and J usage is TRBJ1-1, with no clear D. The CDR3 consists of 13 residues. The V end was cut by 8 bases, the J end by 6 bases, with 16 bases between. In DNA form, the CDR3 reads TGTGCCAGCTCCCTCACCGGTGGCGCTGAAGCTTTCTTT. Encoded protein: CASSLTGGAEAFF.

V is TRBV5-1 and J is TRBJ2-7, with 9 bases that match TRBD1. Germline assignment: CDR1 SGHRS and CDR2 YFSETQ. The CDR3 is made up of 13 amino acids. J lost 3 bases, V lost 7 bases, and 5 bases had no gene match. The CDR3 nucleotides are TGCGCCAGCGGCACGGGACAGGGCTACGAGCAGTACTTC. It is translated as CASGTGQGYEQYF.

The chain couples TRBV28 to TRBJ1-1; TRBD1 matches at 8 bases. The germline V gene has CDR1 MDHEN and CDR2 SYDVKM. With 3 bases clipped from V and 1 base from J, the junction kept 7 bases outside the gene matches. This CDR3 is 16 amino acids long. This chain's CDR3 is CASSFTTGGRNTEAFF. CDR3 sequence (DNA): TGTGCCAGCAGTTTCACCACAGGGGGAAGGAACACTGAAGCTTTCTTT.

This sequence joins TRBV5-4 and TRBJ1-6; 10 bases line up with TRBD1. CDR3 length: 14 residues. The V gene end was trimmed by 4 bases and the J gene end by 9 bases; junction bases not matched to a gene: 4. From germline, CDR1 is SGHNT and CDR2 YYREEE (reference sequence). The DNA of the CDR3 is TGTGCCAGCAGCGCCTGGACAGGGGGTTCACCCCTCCACTTT. It encodes CASSAWTGGSPLHF.

The table lists this clone with a count of one. The V call is TRBV24-1, the J call TRBJ2-3; 9 bases align to TRBD2. Trimming cost V 5 bases and J 1 base; bases outside gene matches: 3. Germline-derived CDR1 and CDR2 are KGHDR and SFDVKD. This CDR3 is 15 amino acids long. The CDR3 region is CATSAASGGTDTQYF. Written as DNA, the CDR3 is TGTGCCACCAGTGCGGCTAGCGGGGGCACAGATACGCAGTATTTT.

The V gene is TRBV5-6, the J gene TRBJ2-7, with TRBD1 matching over 7 bases. Germline assignment: CDR1 SGHDT and CDR2 YYEEEE. V was clipped by 3 bases and J by 7 bases; unmatched bases: 10. The CDR3 contains 14 residues. CDR3 residues: CASSSLQGNGEQYF. The CDR3 nucleotides are TGTGCCAGCAGCTCCCTACAGGGGAACGGGGAGCAGTACTTC. Full variable domain (remainder filled in from reference TRBV5-6 and TRBJ2-7): DAGVTQSPTHLIKTRGQQVTLRCSPKSGHDTVSWYQQALGQGPQFIFQYYEEEERQRGNFPDRFSGHQFPNYSSELNVNALLLGDSALYLCASSSLQGNGEQYFGPGTRLTVT.

The CDR3 DNA reads TGTGCCATCAGGGGTGGGGCAGGGAATACTGAAGCTTTCTTT. It is translated as CAIRGGAGNTEAFF. The V and J genes are TRBV10-3 and TRBJ1-1, with D perhaps TRBD1 (5 bases). Germline CDR1 and CDR2: ENHRY and SYGVKD. V was clipped by 6 bases and J by 5 bases, with 16 bases between them. The CDR3 length is 14 residues.

The chain employs TRBV30 and TRBJ1-2; no reliable D call. CDR3 length: 13 amino acids. Looked up from germline, CDR1 is GTSNPN and CDR2 is SVGIG (reference sequence). V lost 1 base and J 3 bases, leaving 9 bases between the germline ends. The CDR3, as DNA: TGTGCCTGGAGTGAAACACTTCACTATGGCTACACCTTC. Its protein product is CAWSETLHYGYTF.

The rearrangement links TRBV2 to TRBJ1-2; D might be TRBD1 (6 bases). Between the trimmed V and J ends, which lost 10 bases and 6 bases, there was a span of 12 bases. From germline, CDR1 is SNHLY and CDR2 FYNNEI. The CDR3 has 11 residues. In DNA form, the CDR3 reads TGTGCCATAGGCAGGGGACATGGCTACACCTTC. Protein: CAIGRGHGYTF.

The gene calls are TRBV19 and TRBJ2-6, with TRBD2 as a possible D gene (5 bases). Per the germline V gene, CDR1 is LNHDA and CDR2 is SQIVND (reference sequence). This CDR3 region has 15 residues. The V gene lost 7 bases and the J gene lost 0 bases, with 10 bases spanning the gap. CDR3 amino acids: CASTDGISGANVLTF. In nucleotides, the CDR3 is TGTGCCAGTACGGACGGGATCTCTGGGGCCAACGTCCTGACTTTC.

The V and J genes are TRBV5-1 and TRBJ2-7; D possibly corresponds to TRBD1 (5 bases). This CDR3 spans 12 amino acids. V was cut by 1 base and J by 5 bases, with 7 bases left in between. The germline V gene encodes CDR1 SGHRS and CDR2 YFSETQ. The CDR3: CASSLIRDEQYF. The CDR3 coding sequence is TGCGCCAGCAGCTTGATCAGGGACGAGCAGTACTTC.

V is TRBV3-1 (or the pseudogene TRBV3-2) and J is TRBJ2-3; D is possibly TRBD1 (7 bases). The germline V gene encodes CDR1 LGHDT and CDR2 YNNKEL (reference sequence). The CDR3 length is 14 residues. The V and J ends lost 4 bases and 8 bases respectively, with 16 bases between them. The CDR3 coding sequence is TGTGCCAGCAGCCCCGGCCAGGGGGGAGGTACGCAGTATTTT. Encoded protein: CASSPGQGGGTQYF.

J is TRBJ1-4 and V is TRBV2; D remains ambiguous. Looked up from germline, CDR1 is SNHLY and CDR2 is FYNNEI. V lost 6 bases, J lost 0 bases, and 11 bases lay in between. The CDR3 extends over 15 amino acids. The CDR3 DNA follows: TGTGCCAGCAGCCCCGGGCATGCAACTAATGAAAAACTGTTTTTT. It codes for CASSPGHATNEKLFF.

This chain links TRBV6-5 with TRBJ1-1; TRBD1 matches at 7 bases. V trimming: 8 bases; J trimming: 1 base; junction bases outside the gene matches: 10. This CDR3 comprises 15 residues. CDR1 and CDR2 (germline): MNHEY, SVGAGI. The CDR3 spells CASFPRGGGNTEAFF. DNA of the CDR3: TGTGCCAGCTTCCCCCGAGGGGGCGGGAACACTGAAGCTTTCTTT.

This chain connects TRBV4-1 to TRBJ2-3; D possibly corresponds to TRBD2 (7 bases). Trimming removed 1 base from V and 3 bases from J, with 17 bases in between. This CDR3 is 17 amino acids long. Germline values: CDR1 MGHRA, CDR2 YSYEKL. This CDR3 is CASSQGEGGVYTDTQYF. The CDR3 nucleotides read TGCGCCAGCAGCCAAGGCGAAGGGGGGGTATATACAGATACGCAGTATTTT.

This clone was picked up one time. The V gene is TRBV20-1, the J gene TRBJ2-3; tentative D call: TRBD2 (5 bases). V lost 5 bases and J 6 bases, leaving 9 bases between the germline ends. This CDR3 spans 11 amino acids. CDR1 and CDR2 (germline): DFQATT, SNEGSKA (reference sequence). The CDR3 loop reads CSAFIADTQYF. DNA of the CDR3: TGCAGTGCTTTCATAGCGGATACGCAGTATTTT.